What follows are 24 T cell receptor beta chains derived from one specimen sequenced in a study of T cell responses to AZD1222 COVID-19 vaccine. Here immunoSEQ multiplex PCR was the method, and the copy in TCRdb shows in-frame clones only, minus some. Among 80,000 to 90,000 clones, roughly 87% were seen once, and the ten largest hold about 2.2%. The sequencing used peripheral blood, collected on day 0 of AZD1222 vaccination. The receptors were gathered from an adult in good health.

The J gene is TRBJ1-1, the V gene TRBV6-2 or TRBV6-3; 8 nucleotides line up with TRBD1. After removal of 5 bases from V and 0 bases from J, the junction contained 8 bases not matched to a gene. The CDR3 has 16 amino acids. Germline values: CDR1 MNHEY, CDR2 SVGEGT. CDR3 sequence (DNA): TGTGCCAGCAGTCACCGACAGGGGAGTATGAACACTGAAGCTTTCTTT. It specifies CASSHRQGSMNTEAFF.

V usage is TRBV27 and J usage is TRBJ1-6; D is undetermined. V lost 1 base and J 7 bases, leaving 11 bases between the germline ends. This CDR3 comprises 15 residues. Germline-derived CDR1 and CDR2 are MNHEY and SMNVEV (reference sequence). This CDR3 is CASSLLSRENSPLHF. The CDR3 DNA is TGTGCCAGCAGTTTATTATCTAGGGAGAATTCACCCCTCCACTTT.

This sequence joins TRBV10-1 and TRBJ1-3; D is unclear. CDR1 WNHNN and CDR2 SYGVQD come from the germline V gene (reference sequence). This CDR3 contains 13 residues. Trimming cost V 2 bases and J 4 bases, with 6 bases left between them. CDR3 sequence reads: CASSELRGNTIYF. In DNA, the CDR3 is TGCGCCAGCAGTGAGCTCAGGGGAAACACCATATATTTT.

The CDR3: CASSFRVNEQFF. For the CDR3, the DNA is TGTGCCAGCAGCTTCAGGGTGAATGAGCAGTTCTTC. The V and J genes are TRBV7-9 and TRBJ2-1; D is perhaps TRBD1 (5 bases). Germline assignment: CDR1 SEHNR and CDR2 FQNEAQ (reference sequence). With 3 bases removed from V and 7 bases from J, the gap between germline ends came to 7 bases. The CDR3 is 12 amino acids.

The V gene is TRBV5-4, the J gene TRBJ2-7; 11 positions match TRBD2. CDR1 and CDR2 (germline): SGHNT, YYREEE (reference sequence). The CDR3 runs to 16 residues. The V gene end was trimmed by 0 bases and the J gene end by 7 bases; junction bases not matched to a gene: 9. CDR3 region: CASSLEASGRPREQYF. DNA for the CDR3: TGTGCCAGCAGCTTGGAGGCTAGCGGGAGGCCCCGGGAGCAGTACTTC.

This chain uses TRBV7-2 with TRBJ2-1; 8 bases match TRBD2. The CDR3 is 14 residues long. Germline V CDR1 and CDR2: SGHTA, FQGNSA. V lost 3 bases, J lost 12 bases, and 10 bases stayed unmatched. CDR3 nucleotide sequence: TGTGCCAGCAGCTTGGGGACTAAGGCGGGGGGGCAGTTCTTC. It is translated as CASSLGTKAGGQFF.

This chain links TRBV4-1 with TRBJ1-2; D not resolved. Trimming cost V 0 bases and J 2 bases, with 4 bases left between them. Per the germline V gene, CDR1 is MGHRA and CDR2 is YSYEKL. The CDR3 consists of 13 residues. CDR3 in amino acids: CASSQDTNYGYTF. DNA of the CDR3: TGCGCCAGCAGCCAAGATACGAACTATGGCTACACCTTC.

The CDR3 is CASSGQAIENTIYF. In DNA form, the CDR3 reads TGTGCCAGCAGTGGACAGGCGATAGAGAACACCATATATTTT. The chain has TRBV2 and TRBJ1-3, with a possible D match to TRBD1 (6 bases). Germline CDR1 is SNHLY and CDR2 is FYNNEI. CDR3 length: 14 residues. The ends were cut back, 4 bases at V and 7 bases at J, with 14 bases in the middle.

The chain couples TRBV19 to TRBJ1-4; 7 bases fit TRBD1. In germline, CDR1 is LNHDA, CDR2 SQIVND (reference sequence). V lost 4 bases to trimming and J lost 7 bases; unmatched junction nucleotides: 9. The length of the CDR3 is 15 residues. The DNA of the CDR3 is TGTGCCAGTAGTAAAACAGGGGTGAGGAGTGAAAAACTGTTTTTT. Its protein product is CASSKTGVRSEKLFF.

The CDR3 spells CASSEAGRGTEAFF. The CDR3 nucleotides read TGTGCCAGCAGTGAAGCGGGCAGGGGCACTGAAGCTTTCTTT. The chain recombines TRBV6-1 with TRBJ1-1, with TRBD1 as a possible D gene (6 bases). The germline V gene has CDR1 MNHNS and CDR2 SASEGT. Trimming pared 0 bases from V and 4 bases from J, leaving 9 bases between. This CDR3 has 14 amino acids.

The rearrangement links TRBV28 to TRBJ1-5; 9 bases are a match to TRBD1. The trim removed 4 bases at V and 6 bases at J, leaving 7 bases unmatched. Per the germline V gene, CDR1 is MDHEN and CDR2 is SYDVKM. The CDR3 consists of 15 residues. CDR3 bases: TGTGCCAGCAGTTCAGGACAGGGGATCACTCAGCCCCAGCATTTT. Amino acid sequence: CASSSGQGITQPQHF.

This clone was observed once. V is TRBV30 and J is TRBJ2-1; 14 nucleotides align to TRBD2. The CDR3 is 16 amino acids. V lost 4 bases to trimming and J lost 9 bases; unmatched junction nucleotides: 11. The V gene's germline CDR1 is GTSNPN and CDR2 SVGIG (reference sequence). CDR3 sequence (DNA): TGTGCCTGGACTCCGGGACTAGCGGGAGCCGGGGGTGAGCAGTTCTTC. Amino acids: CAWTPGLAGAGGEQFF.

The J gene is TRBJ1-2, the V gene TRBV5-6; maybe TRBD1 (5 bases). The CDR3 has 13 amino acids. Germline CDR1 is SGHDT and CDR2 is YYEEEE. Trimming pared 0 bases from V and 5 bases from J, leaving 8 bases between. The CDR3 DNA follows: TGTGCCAGCAGCTTGGGGGGGTCATATGGCTACACCTTC. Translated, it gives CASSLGGSYGYTF.

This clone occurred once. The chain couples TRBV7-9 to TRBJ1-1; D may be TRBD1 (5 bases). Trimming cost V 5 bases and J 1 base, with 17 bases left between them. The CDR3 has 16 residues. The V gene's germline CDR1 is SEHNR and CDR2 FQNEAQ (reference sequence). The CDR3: CASSPTSGTANTEAFF. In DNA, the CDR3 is TGTGCCAGCAGCCCCACGTCCGGGACGGCGAACACTGAAGCTTTCTTT.

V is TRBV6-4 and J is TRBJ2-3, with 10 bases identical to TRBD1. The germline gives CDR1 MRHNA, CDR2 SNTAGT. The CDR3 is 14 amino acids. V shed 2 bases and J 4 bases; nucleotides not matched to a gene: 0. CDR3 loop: CASSDGQGADTQYF. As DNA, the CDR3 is TGTGCCAGCAGTGACGGACAGGGGGCAGATACGCAGTATTTT.

The CDR3 DNA is TGTGCCAGTTCAGGGGAATTGAGGGATGGCTACACCTTC. Protein sequence: CASSGELRDGYTF. This sequence joins TRBV19 and TRBJ1-2, with a possible D match to TRBD1 (6 bases). This CDR3 region has 13 residues. In germline, CDR1 is LNHDA, CDR2 SQIVND (reference sequence). V shed 8 bases and J shed 6 bases, with 16 bases lying between them.

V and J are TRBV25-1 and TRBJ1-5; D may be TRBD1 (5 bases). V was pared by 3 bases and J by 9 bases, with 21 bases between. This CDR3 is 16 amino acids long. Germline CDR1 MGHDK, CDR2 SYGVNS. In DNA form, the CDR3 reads TGTGCCAGCAGTGAGGGTCGATGGGGGGGTGCACGGCCCCAGCATTTT. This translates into CASSEGRWGGARPQHF.

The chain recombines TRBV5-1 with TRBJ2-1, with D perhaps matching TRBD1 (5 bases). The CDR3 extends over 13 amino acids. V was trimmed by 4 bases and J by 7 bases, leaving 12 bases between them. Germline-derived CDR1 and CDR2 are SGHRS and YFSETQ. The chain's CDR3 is CASSPLTENEQFF. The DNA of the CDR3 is TGCGCCAGCAGCCCACTGACAGAAAATGAGCAGTTCTTC.

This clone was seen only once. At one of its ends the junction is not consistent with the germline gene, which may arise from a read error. DNA of the CDR3: TGTGCCAGCAGTGAGACGGGGCCGGAGGGCTGCACCTTC. Its translation: CASSETGPEGCTF. The chain recombines TRBV2 with TRBJ1-2; possibly TRBD1 for D (5 bases). Looked up from germline, CDR1 is SNHLY and CDR2 is FYNNEI. This CDR3 has 13 amino acids.

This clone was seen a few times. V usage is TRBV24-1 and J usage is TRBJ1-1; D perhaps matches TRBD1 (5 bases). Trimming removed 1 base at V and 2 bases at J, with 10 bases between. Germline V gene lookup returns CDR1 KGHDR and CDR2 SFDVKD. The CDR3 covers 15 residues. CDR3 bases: TGTGCCACCAGTGATTTTAAAGGGGCAAACACTGAAGCTTTCTTT. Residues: CATSDFKGANTEAFF.

The CDR3 sequence: CASSYSTAGNTIYF. CDR3 DNA sequence: TGTGCCAGCAGTTACTCGACAGCGGGAAACACCATATATTTT. The chain is built from TRBV6-5 and TRBJ1-3; weak D call: TRBD1 (5 bases). Per the germline V gene, CDR1 is MNHEY and CDR2 is SVGAGI. Trimming stripped 0 bases from V and 4 bases from J, with 7 bases between. The length of the CDR3 is 14 residues.

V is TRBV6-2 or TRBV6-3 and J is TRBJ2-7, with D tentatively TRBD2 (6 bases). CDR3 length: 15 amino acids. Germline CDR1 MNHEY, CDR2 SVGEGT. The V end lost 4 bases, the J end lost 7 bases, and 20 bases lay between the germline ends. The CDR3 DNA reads TGTGCCAGCAGTTCTTCCGGGACTCCCCTGACAGAGCAGTACTTC. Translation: CASSSSGTPLTEQYF.

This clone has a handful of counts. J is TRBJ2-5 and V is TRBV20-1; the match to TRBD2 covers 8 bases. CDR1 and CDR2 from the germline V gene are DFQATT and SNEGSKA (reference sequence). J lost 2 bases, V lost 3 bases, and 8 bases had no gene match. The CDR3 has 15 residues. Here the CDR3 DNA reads TGCAGTGCTAGTCCCCTGACTAGCGAGCAAGAGACCCAGTACTTC. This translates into CSASPLTSEQETQYF.

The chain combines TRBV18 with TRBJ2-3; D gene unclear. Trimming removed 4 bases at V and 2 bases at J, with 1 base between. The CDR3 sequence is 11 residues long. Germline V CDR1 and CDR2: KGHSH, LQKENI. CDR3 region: CASSHTDTQYF. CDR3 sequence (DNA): TGTGCCAGCTCACACACAGATACGCAGTATTTT.